A selection of T cell receptor beta chains follows, all from one sample in a study of T-cell memory formation after mild COVID-19. TCRdb re-called the 5' RACE reads through MiXCR, storing one row per CDR3 protein. This sample has hundreds of thousands of distinct CDR3 sequences, with around a quarter found just once. The sequencing sample was made of PBMCs or a T cell subset sorted from them (not recorded which). Receptors originate from an adult woman who had mild COVID-19 (a few samples of this study predate the infection). Cell type and time point are not known. The CDR3 runs from the conserved cysteine through the conserved F or W. The D gene is left open where the match is weak. Size values are once, few and many counts, or a class for expanded clones, and some rows have none.

cdr3_aa: CASSLSTGYAEAFF
cdr3_nt: TGTGCCAGCAGTTTATCGACAGGGTACGCTGAAGCTTTCTTT
v_call: TRBV27
d_call: TRBD1
clone_size: few
j_call: TRBJ1-1

cdr3_aa: CASSPTSLAGSGHEQFF
cdr3_nt: TGTGCCAGCAGCCCCACCTCTCTAGCGGGTTCAGGTCATGAGCAGTTCTTC
v_call: TRBV3-1
d_call: TRBD2
clone_size: .
j_call: TRBJ2-1

cdr3_aa: CASSDSTSGGARQFF
cdr3_nt: TGTGCCAGCAGTGACTCGACTAGCGGGGGGGCCAGGCAGTTCTTC
v_call: TRBV6-4
d_call: TRBD2
clone_size: few
j_call: TRBJ2-1

cdr3_aa: CATSLLYEQYF
cdr3_nt: TGTGCCACCTCCCTTCTTTACGAGCAGTACTTC
v_call: TRBV21-1
d_call: .
clone_size: few
j_call: TRBJ2-7

cdr3_aa: CATSDPTRGDEKLFF
cdr3_nt: TGTGCCACCAGTGACCCTACCAGGGGAGATGAAAAACTGTTTTTT
v_call: TRBV24-1
d_call: .
clone_size: .
j_call: TRBJ1-4

cdr3_aa: CASSRMTSGAFNEQFF
cdr3_nt: TGCGCCAGCAGCCGGATGACTAGCGGGGCTTTCAATGAGCAGTTCTTC
v_call: TRBV4-3
d_call: TRBD2
clone_size: few
j_call: TRBJ2-1

cdr3_aa: CSARGGANTGELFF
cdr3_nt: TGCAGTGCTAGGGGCGGGGCGAACACCGGGGAGCTGTTTTTT
v_call: TRBV20-1
d_call: .
clone_size: .
j_call: TRBJ2-2

cdr3_aa: CASSQEEAGGLYEQYF
cdr3_nt: TGCGCCAGCAGCCAAGAAGAGGCGGGGGGGCTCTACGAGCAGTACTTC
v_call: TRBV4-1
d_call: TRBD2
clone_size: .
j_call: TRBJ2-7

cdr3_aa: CSARNRVGTEAFF
cdr3_nt: TGCAGTGCTAGGAACAGGGTGGGAACTGAAGCTTTCTTT
v_call: TRBV20-1
d_call: .
clone_size: .
j_call: TRBJ1-1

cdr3_aa: CASSESGTVPREQYF
cdr3_nt: TGTGCCAGCAGTGAATCGGGGACAGTTCCCCGCGAGCAGTACTTC
v_call: TRBV25-1
d_call: TRBD1
clone_size: .
j_call: TRBJ2-7

cdr3_aa: CSVEGGGTALWGYTF
cdr3_nt: TGCAGCGTTGAAGGCGGAGGGACGGCTTTATGGGGCTACACCTTC
v_call: TRBV29-1
d_call: .
clone_size: .
j_call: TRBJ1-2

cdr3_aa: CSVVRSLPYEQYF
cdr3_nt: TGCAGCGTCGTCAGAAGTTTGCCCTACGAGCAGTACTTC
v_call: TRBV29-1
d_call: .
clone_size: .
j_call: TRBJ2-7

cdr3_aa: CASSFVPGELFF
cdr3_nt: TGTGCCAGCAGTTTTGTTCCCGGGGAGCTGTTTTTT
v_call: TRBV12-3/TRBV12-4
d_call: .
clone_size: .
j_call: TRBJ2-2

cdr3_aa: CASSRPNLDPPGEQYF
cdr3_nt: TGTGCCAGCAGCCGACCGAACCTGGACCCTCCGGGGGAGCAGTACTTC
v_call: TRBV6-6
d_call: .
clone_size: few
j_call: TRBJ2-7

cdr3_aa: CSVGARTDTQYF
cdr3_nt: TGCAGTGTGGGAGCGCGCACAGATACGCAGTATTTT
v_call: TRBV20-1
d_call: .
clone_size: few
j_call: TRBJ2-3

cdr3_aa: CASRTGGEDTIYF
cdr3_nt: TGTGCCAGCAGGACAGGGGGCGAGGACACCATATATTTT
v_call: TRBV27
d_call: TRBD1
clone_size: .
j_call: TRBJ1-3

cdr3_aa: CASSGQGGNTEAFF
cdr3_nt: TGTGCCAGTTCGGGACAGGGAGGGAACACTGAAGCTTTCTTT
v_call: TRBV19
d_call: TRBD1
clone_size: .
j_call: TRBJ1-1

cdr3_aa: CASIQDYGYTF
cdr3_nt: TGTGCCAGCATCCAGGACTATGGCTACACCTTC
v_call: TRBV27
d_call: .
clone_size: .
j_call: TRBJ1-2

cdr3_aa: CASSTGQGSVGYTF
cdr3_nt: TGTGCCAGCAGTACCGGACAGGGGTCGGTTGGCTACACCTTC
v_call: TRBV12-3/TRBV12-4
d_call: TRBD1
clone_size: .
j_call: TRBJ1-2

cdr3_aa: CASSDRGSTDTQYF
cdr3_nt: TGTGCCAGCAGTGACAGGGGTAGCACAGATACGCAGTATTTT
v_call: TRBV25-1
d_call: .
clone_size: many
j_call: TRBJ2-3

cdr3_aa: CASSPPGGQPQHF
cdr3_nt: TGTGCCAGCTCACCACCTGGGGGGCAGCCCCAGCATTTT
v_call: TRBV18
d_call: .
clone_size: .
j_call: TRBJ1-5

cdr3_aa: CATSDLRGGEETQYF
cdr3_nt: TGTGCCACCAGTGATTTGAGAGGGGGCGAGGAGACCCAGTACTTC
v_call: TRBV24-1
d_call: TRBD1
clone_size: .
j_call: TRBJ2-5

cdr3_aa: CASSPTGLQETQYF
cdr3_nt: TGTGCCAGCAGTCCCACAGGGCTTCAAGAGACCCAGTACTTC
v_call: TRBV7-8
d_call: .
clone_size: many
j_call: TRBJ2-5

cdr3_aa: CATSRDAGANTGELFF
cdr3_nt: TGTGCCACCAGCAGAGATGCAGGAGCGAACACCGGGGAGCTGTTTTTT
v_call: TRBV15
d_call: .
clone_size: .
j_call: TRBJ2-2

cdr3_aa: CASMGAHYNYGYTF
cdr3_nt: TGTGCCAGCATGGGGGCTCACTATAACTATGGCTACACCTTC
v_call: TRBV6-5
d_call: .
clone_size: .
j_call: TRBJ1-2

cdr3_aa: CASSVPRTGPNTGELFF
cdr3_nt: TGTGCCAGCAGCGTACCCCGGACGGGACCGAACACCGGGGAGCTGTTTTTT
v_call: TRBV9
d_call: .
clone_size: .
j_call: TRBJ2-2

cdr3_aa: CASSLGTRGYNEQFF
cdr3_nt: TGTGCCAGCAGCTTAGGGACTAGAGGTTACAATGAGCAGTTCTTC
v_call: TRBV7-2
d_call: TRBD2
clone_size: few
j_call: TRBJ2-1

cdr3_aa: CSVLPGLAGDEQYF
cdr3_nt: TGCAGCGTGCTCCCGGGACTAGCGGGAGACGAGCAGTACTTC
v_call: TRBV29-1
d_call: TRBD2
clone_size: few
j_call: TRBJ2-7

cdr3_aa: CASSQGASGTGGTGEQFF
cdr3_nt: TGCGCCAGCAGCCAAGGGGCTAGCGGGACAGGCGGAACGGGTGAGCAGTTCTTC
v_call: TRBV4-3
d_call: .
clone_size: .
j_call: TRBJ2-1

cdr3_aa: CASSLAMRSGASYEQYF
cdr3_nt: TGTGCCAGCAGCTTAGCGATGAGGAGCGGGGCCTCCTACGAGCAGTACTTC
v_call: TRBV7-7
d_call: TRBD2
clone_size: .
j_call: TRBJ2-7

cdr3_aa: CASSPGAVTGELFF
cdr3_nt: TGTGCCAGCAGCCCGGGGGCGGTCACCGGGGAGCTGTTTTTT
v_call: TRBV7-7
d_call: .
clone_size: many
j_call: TRBJ2-2

cdr3_aa: CASSQLWYNEQFF
cdr3_nt: TGTGCCAGCAGCCAACTCTGGTACAATGAGCAGTTCTTC
v_call: TRBV14
d_call: .
clone_size: .
j_call: TRBJ2-1

cdr3_aa: CASSRGQGANNEQFF
cdr3_nt: TGTGCCAGCTCAAGAGGACAGGGGGCCAACAATGAGCAGTTCTTC
v_call: TRBV18
d_call: TRBD1
clone_size: many
j_call: TRBJ2-1

cdr3_aa: CASTRAWDLSYEQYF
cdr3_nt: TGTGCCAGCACCCGGGCCTGGGACCTCTCCTACGAGCAGTACTTC
v_call: TRBV6-5
d_call: .
clone_size: few
j_call: TRBJ2-7

cdr3_aa: CASSSQSEETQYF
cdr3_nt: TGCGCCAGCAGCTCACAGTCCGAAGAGACCCAGTACTTC
v_call: TRBV5-1
d_call: .
clone_size: .
j_call: TRBJ2-5

cdr3_aa: CASSRGTSGETQYF
cdr3_nt: TGTGCCAGCAGCCGGGGGACTAGCGGAGAGACCCAGTACTTC
v_call: TRBV5-6
d_call: TRBD2
clone_size: .
j_call: TRBJ2-5

cdr3_aa: CASSLSPSGGYTF
cdr3_nt: TGCGCCAGCAGCTTGAGTCCCTCCGGGGGCTACACCTTC
v_call: TRBV5-1
d_call: .
clone_size: .
j_call: TRBJ1-2

cdr3_aa: CASSSRFSPEGRTDTQYF
cdr3_nt: TGTGCCAGCAGTTCTCGATTTTCCCCGGAAGGTCGTACAGATACGCAGTATTTT
v_call: TRBV12-3/TRBV12-4
d_call: .
clone_size: many
j_call: TRBJ2-3

cdr3_aa: CASSLAAGLAANTGELFF
cdr3_nt: TGTGCCAGCAGCTTAGCCGCGGGACTAGCGGCAAACACCGGGGAGCTGTTTTTT
v_call: TRBV7-9
d_call: TRBD2
clone_size: .
j_call: TRBJ2-2

cdr3_aa: CATSRDPGGFGSYEQYF
cdr3_nt: TGTGCCACCAGCAGAGATCCAGGGGGGTTTGGGTCCTACGAGCAGTACTTC
v_call: TRBV15
d_call: .
clone_size: few
j_call: TRBJ2-7

cdr3_aa: CASSYRQTALGGYTF
cdr3_nt: TGTGCCAGCAGTTACCGACAGACCGCTCTAGGAGGCTACACCTTC
v_call: TRBV27
d_call: .
clone_size: once
j_call: TRBJ1-2

cdr3_aa: CASSRVPPEAFF
cdr3_nt: TGTGCCAGCAGTCGGGTCCCCCCTGAAGCTTTCTTT
v_call: TRBV12-3/TRBV12-4
d_call: .
clone_size: .
j_call: TRBJ1-1

cdr3_aa: CASSLPNLPSGDTF
cdr3_nt: TGTGCCAGTAGCCTTCCCAACCTCCCCTCGGGGGACACTTTT
v_call: TRBV19
d_call: .
clone_size: .
j_call: TRBJ1-1

cdr3_aa: CATSQRQVSSTDTQYF
cdr3_nt: TGTGCCACCAGCCAAAGACAGGTCTCTAGCACAGATACGCAGTATTTT
v_call: TRBV15
d_call: .
clone_size: few
j_call: TRBJ2-3

cdr3_aa: CASSVNWSPGSGELFF
cdr3_nt: TGTGCCAGCAGCGTTAACTGGTCACCGGGGTCCGGGGAGCTGTTTTTT
v_call: TRBV9
d_call: .
clone_size: .
j_call: TRBJ2-2

cdr3_aa: CATVDWRVFSGELFF
cdr3_nt: TGTGCCACTGTAGATTGGCGAGTTTTCTCCGGGGAGCTGTTTTTT
v_call: TRBV24-1
d_call: .
clone_size: .
j_call: TRBJ2-2

cdr3_aa: CASRTRGEAFF
cdr3_nt: TGTGCCAGCCGGACAAGGGGTGAAGCTTTCTTT
v_call: TRBV27
d_call: .
clone_size: .
j_call: TRBJ1-1

cdr3_aa: CASRLGQLDGYTF
cdr3_nt: TGTGCCAGCAGACTTGGACAGCTCGATGGCTACACCTTC
v_call: TRBV12-3/TRBV12-4
d_call: .
clone_size: .
j_call: TRBJ1-2

cdr3_aa: CASSSQGLSYNEQFF
cdr3_nt: TGTGCCAGCAGCTCACAGGGGCTCTCCTACAATGAGCAGTTCTTC
v_call: TRBV11-1
d_call: TRBD1
clone_size: .
j_call: TRBJ2-1

cdr3_aa: CASSPSTGRTGELFF
cdr3_nt: TGTGCCAGCTCACCTTCGACAGGGCGGACCGGGGAGCTGTTTTTT
v_call: TRBV18
d_call: TRBD1
clone_size: few
j_call: TRBJ2-2

cdr3_aa: CATSDLGRTGSNTGELFF
cdr3_nt: TGTGCCACCAGTGATTTGGGCCGGACAGGTTCGAACACCGGGGAGCTGTTTTTT
v_call: TRBV24-1
d_call: TRBD1
clone_size: .
j_call: TRBJ2-2

cdr3_aa: CSASEDNPLEHEQFF
cdr3_nt: TGCAGTGCTAGCGAGGACAACCCGTTGGAACATGAGCAGTTCTTC
v_call: TRBV20-1
d_call: .
clone_size: .
j_call: TRBJ2-1

cdr3_aa: CASSQDMGRGGSYDEQFF
cdr3_nt: TGCGCCAGCAGCCAAGATATGGGGCGGGGGGGCTCTTACGATGAGCAGTTCTTC
v_call: TRBV4-1
d_call: TRBD2
clone_size: .
j_call: TRBJ2-1

cdr3_aa: CSARDHSGGANTGELFF
cdr3_nt: TGCAGTGCTAGAGATCATAGCGGGGGGGCGAACACCGGGGAGCTGTTTTTT
v_call: TRBV20-1
d_call: TRBD2
clone_size: .
j_call: TRBJ2-2

cdr3_aa: CASSLAAGVGETQYF
cdr3_nt: TGTGCCAGCAGCTTGGCAGCGGGGGTGGGAGAGACCCAGTACTTC
v_call: TRBV5-6
d_call: TRBD2
clone_size: .
j_call: TRBJ2-5